This T cell receptor (beta chain) was profiled in a study of T cell changes during pregnancy in multiple sclerosis. The CDR3 has 13 amino acids. Trimming cost V 6 bases and J 3 bases, with 11 bases left between them. CDR1 is MNHEY, CDR2 SMNVEV, per germline (reference sequence). Sequencing used immunoSEQ multiplex PCR; TCRdb keeps in-frame clones, though not all of them. This sample has about 110,000 clones, with 92% found just once. The specimen was peripheral blood, collected in the third trimester of pregnancy. This receptor was taken from a female donor in good health, enrolled as a control in a pregnancy study. The chain carries TRBV27 and TRBJ1-1; a weak D match, TRBD1 (6 bases). The CDR3 region is CASSRQDYTEAFF. DNA for the CDR3: TGTGCCAGCAGCCGACAGGACTACACTGAAGCTTTCTTT.